The 5 T cell receptor beta chains given below trace back to one sample, sequenced in a study of T-cell reconstitution after alpha-beta-depleted transplantation in children. Unique molecular identifiers were incorporated into the prepared TCRbeta library. TCRdb recomputed calls from the PCR reads with MiXCR, one row per CDR3 protein. The sample has a few hundred thousand distinct CDR3 sequences, 11% seen once. Material: peripheral blood, obtained 180 days after TCRalphabeta/CD19-depleted stem cell transplant. The receptor source for this set is a male patient aged 2-15 years who had a stem cell transplant for chronic granulomatous disease, so the T cells may come from the graft donor.

On this clonotype: One base away lies a much larger clone, so this may be a sequencing read error. This rearrangement joins TRBV6-1 to TRBJ2-3, with TRBD1 matching 8 bases. CDR3 length equals 14 residues. Germline CDR1 and CDR2: MNHNS and SASEGT. The CDR3 reads CGSDATGAGDTQYF. The DNA for the CDR3 is TGTGGCAGCGACGCGACAGGGGCGGGAGATACGCAGTATTTT.

This clonotype was seen repeatedly, ten times or more. CDR3 sequence reads: CSVHYGTYEQYF. The DNA for the CDR3 is TGCAGCGTCCATTACGGAACCTACGAGCAGTACTTC. V usage is TRBV29-1 and J usage is TRBJ2-7; D is undetermined. V was trimmed by 6 bases and J by 2 bases, leaving 11 bases between them. CDR3 size: 12 residues. Germline loops: CDR1 SQVTM, CDR2 ANQGSEA.

This clonotype was observed at least ten times. The chain employs TRBV6-5 and TRBJ1-6, with 11 bases that match TRBD1. Germline values: CDR1 MNHEY, CDR2 SVGAGI. V shed 0 bases, J shed 11 bases, and the junction held 6 bases outside the gene matches. CDR3 length: 16 residues. CDR3 region: CASSYSGQGAEAPLHF. The CDR3 bases are TGTGCCAGCAGTTACTCCGGACAGGGGGCGGAGGCACCCCTCCACTTT.

This clonotype appeared many times. This sequence joins TRBV12-3 or TRBV12-4 and TRBJ1-4; D is uncertain. This CDR3 is built from 13 residues. V lost 6 bases to trimming and J lost 8 bases, with 13 bases between them. For the CDR3, the DNA is TGTGCCAGCAGCCCTACGACCTGGGAAAAACTGTTTTTT. Translation: CASSPTTWEKLFF.

This clonotype has ten or more counts. This chain connects TRBV5-1 to TRBJ1-6, with D possibly TRBD1 on 5 matching bases. V was shortened by 3 bases and J by 7 bases, with 11 bases between the two germline ends. The CDR3 loop spans 14 amino acids. Germline CDR1 is SGHRS and CDR2 is YFSETQ. In DNA form, the CDR3 reads TGCGCCAGCAGCTCAGGGATGGTAAATTCACCCCTCCACTTT. This translates into CASSSGMVNSPLHF.